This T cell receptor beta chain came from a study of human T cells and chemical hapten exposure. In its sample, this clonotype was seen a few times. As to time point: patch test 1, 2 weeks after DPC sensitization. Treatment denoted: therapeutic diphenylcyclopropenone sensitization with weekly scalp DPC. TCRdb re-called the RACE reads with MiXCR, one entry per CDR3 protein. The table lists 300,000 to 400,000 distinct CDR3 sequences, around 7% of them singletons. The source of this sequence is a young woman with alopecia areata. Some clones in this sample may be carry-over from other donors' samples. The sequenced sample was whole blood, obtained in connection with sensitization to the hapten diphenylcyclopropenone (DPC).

Here the CDR3 DNA reads TGTGCCAGCAGCGTACGGGGGGATACTGAAGCTTTCTTT. Encoded protein: CASSVRGDTEAFF. J is TRBJ1-1 and V is TRBV9, with D possibly TRBD1 on 5 matching bases. The CDR3 is 13 residues long. The germline V and J ends were trimmed by 1 base and 5 bases, with 9 bases remaining between them. Germline V gene data show CDR1 as SGDLS and CDR2 as YYNGEE.